Listed here are 9 T cell receptor beta chains from one sample, sequenced in a study of CD8 T cells in ankylosing spondylitis. MiXCR, applied by TCRdb to the 5' RACE reads, yields one record per CDR3 protein. The repertoire holds fewer than 250,000 distinct CDR3 sequences, with 8% to 11% as singletons. Sequences were obtained from blood, either unsorted or a sorted T cell fraction (not recorded which). The receptors were gathered from a male donor with ankylosing spondylitis or in good health (not recorded which).

This clonotype was seen ten or more times. The V and J genes are TRBV5-1 and TRBJ2-3; D remains ambiguous. V was cut by 5 bases and J by 0 bases, with 10 bases left in between. This CDR3 is 14 amino acids long. Germline-derived CDR1 and CDR2 are SGHRS and YFSETQ. The CDR3 is CASRTGFSTDTQYF. As DNA, the CDR3 is TGCGCCAGCAGGACGGGCTTTAGCACAGATACGCAGTATTTT. Full variable domain (outside the CDR3, taken from reference TRBV5-1 and TRBJ2-3): KAGVTQTPRYLIKTRGQQVTLSCSPISGHRSVSWYQQTPGQGLQFLFEYFSETQRNKGNFPGRFSGRQFSNSRSEMNVSTLELGDSALYLCASRTGFSTDTQYFGPGTRLTVL.

The chain is built from TRBV7-2 and TRBJ2-3; the match to TRBD2 covers 12 bases. Germline trimming cut 5 bases from V and 4 bases from J; bases unmatched to any gene: 7. This CDR3 has 16 residues. Germline V gene sequence: CDR1 SGHTA, CDR2 FQGNSA. The CDR3 sequence: CASSLLAGGRADTQYF. The CDR3 nucleotides read TGTGCCAGCAGCCTTCTAGCGGGGGGGCGTGCAGATACGCAGTATTTT.

The chain is built from TRBV7-9 and TRBJ2-7, with 10 nucleotides matching TRBD1. There are 15 residues in the CDR3. CDR1 is SEHNR, CDR2 FQNEAQ, per germline (reference sequence). The V and J ends lost 0 bases and 4 bases, in that order; junction bases with no gene match: 3. For the CDR3, the DNA is TGTGCCAGCAGCTTAGCGGGACAGGGGAGATACGAGCAGTACTTC. Translated: CASSLAGQGRYEQYF.

The chain recombines TRBV30 with TRBJ2-7, with a weak D call TRBD2 (5 bases). Germline CDR1 is GTSNPN and CDR2 is SVGIG (reference sequence). The germline V and J ends were trimmed by 1 base and 1 base, with 11 bases remaining between them. The CDR3 covers 14 residues. The CDR3 reads CAWSEEADSYEQYF. As DNA, the CDR3 is TGTGCCTGGAGTGAAGAAGCGGATTCCTACGAGCAGTACTTC.

This clonotype was counted between two and nine times. The chain employs TRBV6-6 and TRBJ2-1; the match to TRBD1 covers 10 bases. The CDR3 sequence is 13 residues long. Germline CDR1 is MNHNY and CDR2 is SVGAGI (reference sequence). The V segment lost 7 bases and the J segment 7 bases; nucleotides outside the gene matches: 4. The CDR3 sequence: CASTGQGGNEQFF. The CDR3 nucleotides are TGTGCCAGCACCGGACAGGGGGGGAATGAGCAGTTCTTC.

This clonotype was counted at least ten times. V gene TRBV7-9 combines with J gene TRBJ2-6; D call uncertain. Germline CDR1 is SEHNR and CDR2 is FQNEAQ (reference sequence). The CDR3 consists of 15 residues. V was trimmed by 0 bases and J by 1 base, leaving 4 bases between them. In nucleotides, the CDR3 is TGTGCCAGCAGCTTAGCCTTGTCTGGGGCCAACGTCCTGACTTTC. It is translated as CASSLALSGANVLTF.

This clonotype was counted at least ten times. This sequence joins TRBV5-1 and TRBJ2-2, with D tentatively TRBD1 (6 bases). Germline assignment: CDR1 SGHRS and CDR2 YFSETQ. The CDR3 runs to 14 residues. V shed 2 bases and J shed 5 bases, with 10 bases lying between them. DNA for the CDR3: TGCGCCAGCAGCTTCGACAGGTTGACCGGGGAGCTGTTTTTT. Amino acid sequence: CASSFDRLTGELFF.

The sample holds one count of this clonotype. Just one base apart from a much larger clone, this may be a read error. The chain combines TRBV7-9 with TRBJ2-3; no clear D. The CDR3 consists of 15 residues. In germline, CDR1 is SEHNR, CDR2 FQNEAQ (reference sequence). CDR3 residues: CDSSLEAPNTDTQYF. The CDR3 DNA reads as TGTGACAGCAGTCTAGAGGCCCCTAACACAGATACGCAGTATTTT. Using reference TRBV7-9 and TRBJ2-3 for the parts outside the CDR3, the full variable domain is DTGVSQNPRHKITKRGQNVTFRCDPISEHNRLYWYRQTLGQGPEFLTYFQNEAQLEKSRLLSDRFSAERPKGSFSTLEIQRTEQGDSAMYLCDSSLEAPNTDTQYFGPGTRLTVL.

This clonotype was seen a handful of times. V and J are TRBV10-1 and TRBJ1-1, with 8 bases identical to TRBD1. The CDR3 has 13 amino acids. Germline V gene lookup returns CDR1 WNHNN and CDR2 SYGVQD (reference sequence). J lost 6 bases, V lost 6 bases, and 6 bases had no gene match. The CDR3 DNA reads as TGCGCCAGCAGGGCAGGGGGCGGCTCTGAAGCTTTCTTT. Its translation is CASRAGGGSEAFF.